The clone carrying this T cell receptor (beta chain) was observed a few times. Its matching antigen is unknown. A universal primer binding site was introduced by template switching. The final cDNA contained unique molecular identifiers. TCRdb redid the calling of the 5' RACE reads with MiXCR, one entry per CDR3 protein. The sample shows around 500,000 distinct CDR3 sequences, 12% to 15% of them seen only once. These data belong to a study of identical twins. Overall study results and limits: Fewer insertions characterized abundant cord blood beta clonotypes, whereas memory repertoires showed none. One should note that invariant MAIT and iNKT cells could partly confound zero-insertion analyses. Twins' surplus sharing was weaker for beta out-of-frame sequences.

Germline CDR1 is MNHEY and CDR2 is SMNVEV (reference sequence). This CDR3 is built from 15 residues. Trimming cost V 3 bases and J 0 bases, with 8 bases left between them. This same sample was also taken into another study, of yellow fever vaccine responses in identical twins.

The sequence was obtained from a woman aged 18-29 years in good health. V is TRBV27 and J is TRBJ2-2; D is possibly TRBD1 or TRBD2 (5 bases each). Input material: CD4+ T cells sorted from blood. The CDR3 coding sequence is TGTGCCAGCAGTTTTGGGGGTCCGAACACCGGGGAGCTGTTTTTT. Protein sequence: CASSFGGPNTGELFF.